This passage covers 25 T cell receptor beta chains from one sample sequenced in a study of regulatory T cells in long-lasting Graves disease. Libraries of TCR beta came from iRepertoire HTBI primers plus Arm-PCR of CDR3 regions. In TCRdb, the multiplex PCR reads were re-called with MiXCR into one record per CDR3 protein. The sample lists about 430,000 distinct CDR3 sequences, 15% occurring once. Time point meaning: newly diagnosed GD, antithyroid drugs for less than 3 months. TCR sequences were obtained from RNA taken from PBMCs. The same specimen was also included in a second study, on T cells in Graves' hyperthyroidism and ophthalmopathy.

Sequenced material: peripheral blood mononuclear cells (PBMCs), taken at new diagnosis, from a patient treated with antithyroid drugs. Every receptor here comes from a woman in her thirties or forties with Graves disease.

At least ten counts were recorded for this clonotype. The chain combines TRBV20-1 with TRBJ1-1; possible D gene TRBD1, 5 bases. Germline V gene lookup returns CDR1 DFQATT and CDR2 SNEGSKA (reference sequence). Trimming took 6 bases from V and 5 from J, leaving 10 bases between them. The CDR3 extends over 11 amino acids. CDR3 protein: CSAPGGTEAFF. The CDR3 DNA reads TGCAGTGCACCCGGGGGGACTGAAGCTTTCTTT.

This clonotype was detected many times. The chain joins TRBV27 to TRBJ1-1, with D possibly matching TRBD1 (5 bases). There are 14 residues in the CDR3. The germline CDR1 and CDR2 sequences are MNHEY and SMNVEV (reference sequence). Trimming removed 2 bases at V and 4 bases at J, with 11 bases between. The CDR3 sequence: CASSLGRGSTEAFF. For the CDR3, the DNA is TGTGCCAGCAGTTTAGGGAGGGGAAGCACTGAAGCTTTCTTT.

The chain carries TRBV19 and TRBJ2-7; D may be TRBD1 or TRBD2 (5 bases each). This CDR3 is built from 15 residues. V lost 1 base to trimming and J lost 5 bases, with 15 bases between them. Germline CDR1 is LNHDA and CDR2 is SQIVND (reference sequence). The CDR3 sequence: CASSIGAGYGNEQYF. In DNA, the CDR3 is TGTGCCAGTAGTATAGGAGCAGGGTACGGGAACGAGCAGTACTTC. The full variable domain, with the rest looked up from reference TRBV19 and TRBJ2-7, is DGGITQSPKYLFRKEGQNVTLSCEQNLNHDAMYWYRQDPGQGLRLIYYSQIVNDFQKGDIAEGYSVSREKKESFPLTVTSAQKNPTAFYLCASSIGAGYGNEQYFGPGTRLTVT.

This clonotype was observed at least ten times. The gene calls are TRBV12-3 or TRBV12-4 and TRBJ2-7, with D hard to call. The CDR3 covers 14 residues. Deletions cut 0 bases from V and 3 bases from J, with 9 bases between. CDR3 residues: CASSLALGNYEQYF. CDR3 DNA: TGTGCCAGCAGTTTAGCGCTTGGCAACTACGAGCAGTACTTC.

This clonotype was counted ten times or more. This sequence joins TRBV9 and TRBJ2-2, with D unclear. CDR3 length: 15 amino acids. Deletions cut 3 bases from V and 1 base from J, with 10 bases between. CDR1 and CDR2 (germline): SGDLS, YYNGEE. The chain's CDR3 is CASSAPTRNTGELFF. The CDR3 nucleotides read TGTGCCAGCAGCGCCCCGACAAGGAACACCGGGGAGCTGTTTTTT.

This clonotype was counted ten times or more. The rearrangement joins TRBV20-1 to TRBJ2-7, with 11 bases aligning to TRBD2. Germline CDR1 is DFQATT and CDR2 is SNEGSKA (reference sequence). The CDR3 contains 19 residues. J lost 0 bases, V lost 0 bases, and 13 bases had no gene match. The CDR3 DNA sequence: TGCAGTGCTAGAGAGGAAGATACGGGACTAGCGGCACCCTCCTACGAGCAGTACTTC. It specifies CSAREEDTGLAAPSYEQYF.

This clonotype was detected ten times or more. This chain joins TRBV14 and TRBJ2-2; D is ambiguous. The ends were cut back, 1 base at V and 3 bases at J, with 9 bases in the middle. CDR1 SGHDN and CDR2 FVKESK come from the germline V gene. The CDR3 totals 15 residues. This CDR3 is CASSQAWSDTGELFF. The CDR3 nucleotides are TGTGCCAGCAGCCAAGCTTGGTCGGACACCGGGGAGCTGTTTTTT.

This clonotype occurred a few times. The chain recombines TRBV6-1 with TRBJ1-2; no clear D. V shed 1 base and J shed 7 bases, with 16 bases lying between them. Per germline, CDR1 MNHNS and CDR2 SASEGT. This CDR3 has 15 amino acids. The CDR3 coding sequence is TGTGCCAGCAGTGAAGGCTGGGCGGAGGGTAGTGGCTACACCTTC. Protein sequence: CASSEGWAEGSGYTF.

Comments on this clonotype: At one end, the junction sequence differs from germline, possibly due to a read error. The chain joins TRBV5-8 to TRBJ2-5, with 9 positions matching TRBD2. Germline V CDR1 and CDR2: SGHTS, YDEGEE. The CDR3 is 15 residues long. The CDR3 nucleotides read TGTGCCAGCACCTTGGGGACTAGCTCCCAAGAGACCCAGTACTTC. It translates to CASTLGTSSQETQYF.

This clonotype was counted at least ten times. This chain links TRBV12-3 or TRBV12-4 with TRBJ1-3; 7 nucleotides line up with TRBD1. This CDR3 spans 15 amino acids. The junction had 5 bases not matched to a gene; V was cut back by 6 bases and J by 0 bases. This CDR3 is CASSPGQLSGNTIYF. The CDR3 coding sequence is TGTGCCAGCAGCCCGGGACAGCTCTCTGGAAACACCATATATTTT.

CDR3 sequence (DNA): TGTGCTAGTGGCCCCGGGACTAGCTACACCTTC. It translates to CASGPGTSYTF. The V gene is TRBV12-5, the J gene TRBJ1-2; possibly TRBD1 for D (5 bases). The V end lost 6 bases, the J end lost 9 bases, and 11 bases lay between the germline ends. This CDR3 has 11 residues. Germline V lookup: CDR1 LGHNT, CDR2 FRNRAP.

This chain joins TRBV9 and TRBJ2-1; D possibly corresponds to TRBD1 (6 bases). Trimming took 0 bases from V and 6 from J, leaving 7 bases between them. The CDR3 loop spans 13 amino acids. Germline CDR1 and CDR2: SGDLS and YYNGEE. CDR3 residues: CASSVVTGNEQFF. In nucleotides, the CDR3 is TGTGCCAGCAGCGTAGTGACAGGCAATGAGCAGTTCTTC.

This chain uses TRBV3-1 with TRBJ2-5; 9 positions match TRBD2. Germline CDR1 LGHDT, CDR2 YNNKEL (reference sequence). The CDR3 has 17 residues. V lost 6 bases, J lost 4 bases, and 15 bases stayed unmatched. This CDR3 reads CASSHVSGSGWGETQYF. The CDR3 bases are TGTGCCAGCAGTCACGTTAGCGGGAGTGGGTGGGGAGAGACCCAGTACTTC.

This clonotype turned up a few times. The rearrangement joins TRBV6-5 to TRBJ2-5; D is unresolved. The CDR3 loop spans 12 amino acids. Germline assignment: CDR1 MNHEY and CDR2 SVGAGI. Trimming shortened V by 2 bases and J by 3 bases, and 4 bases separated the two germline ends. CDR3 nucleotides: TGTGCCAGCAGTTACGACAAAGAGACCCAGTACTTC. It is translated as CASSYDKETQYF.

This clonotype was counted many times. The chain couples TRBV28 to TRBJ2-5; D might be TRBD1 (6 bases). Germline V CDR1 and CDR2: MDHEN, SYDVKM. The CDR3 is made up of 12 amino acids. V lost 6 bases to trimming and J lost 5 bases, with 10 bases between them. The DNA for the CDR3 is TGTGCCAGCAGCCACAGGGATGAGACCCAGTACTTC. Its protein is CASSHRDETQYF. Together with reference TRBV28 and TRBJ2-5, the CDR3 gives the full variable domain: DVKVTQSSRYLVKRTGEKVFLECVQDMDHENMFWYRQDPGLGLRLIYFSYDVKMKEKGDIPEGYSVSREKKERFSLILESASTNQTSMYLCASSHRDETQYFGPGTRLLVL.

V is TRBV4-1 and J is TRBJ2-7; TRBD2 matches at 11 bases. Germline-derived CDR1 and CDR2 are MGHRA and YSYEKL. CDR3 length: 17 residues. The trim removed 3 bases at V and 0 bases at J, leaving 7 bases unmatched. DNA of the CDR3: TGCGCCAGCAGCCAGACTTCAGGACTAGCGGGCTCCTACGAGCAGTACTTC. This gives the protein CASSQTSGLAGSYEQYF.

The rearrangement links TRBV30 to TRBJ2-3; the match to TRBD2 covers 7 bases. The germline gives CDR1 GTSNPN, CDR2 SVGIG (reference sequence). The CDR3 totals 15 residues. After removal of 2 bases from V and 0 bases from J, the junction contained 5 bases not matched to a gene. CDR3 loop: CAWSPLGGSTDTQYF. The CDR3 DNA reads TGTGCCTGGAGTCCCCTGGGGGGGAGCACAGATACGCAGTATTTT.

A few counts support this clonotype. The chain combines TRBV20-1 with TRBJ2-1, with D tentatively TRBD1 or TRBD2 (5 bases each). V lost 5 bases to trimming and J lost 5 bases, with 19 bases between them. There are 15 residues in the CDR3. Germline V gives CDR1 DFQATT, CDR2 SNEGSKA (reference sequence). CDR3 in amino acids: CSAENTGTNNNEQFF. As DNA, the CDR3 is TGCAGTGCTGAGAACACCGGGACCAATAACAATGAGCAGTTCTTC.

This clonotype was seen ten or more times. V gene TRBV7-2 combines with J gene TRBJ2-1; a weak D match, TRBD2 (5 bases). Between the trimmed V and J ends, which lost 4 bases and 4 bases, there was a span of 23 bases. Germline V gene sequence: CDR1 SGHTA, CDR2 FQGNSA. This CDR3 is 18 amino acids long. DNA of the CDR3: TGTGCCAGCAGCTCAGACCTGGTCTGGCTAGCTGAGTACAATGAGCAGTTCTTC. Amino acid sequence: CASSSDLVWLAEYNEQFF.

This rearrangement joins TRBV30 to TRBJ1-2; possibly TRBD1 for D (5 bases). The germline V gene encodes CDR1 GTSNPN and CDR2 SVGIG (reference sequence). There are 11 residues in the CDR3. V shed 3 bases and J shed 8 bases, with 10 bases lying between them. CDR3: CAWSQGDGYTF. The CDR3 DNA reads as TGTGCCTGGAGCCAAGGGGACGGCTACACCTTC.

This clonotype showed up just once. This may arise from a read error, as a much more abundant clone is one base away. DNA of the CDR3: TGTACCAGCAGCTTAGAAGGGTCGAATTCACCCCTCCACTTT. Protein product: CTSSLEGSNSPLHF. The chain combines TRBV7-8 with TRBJ1-6; D unclear. CDR1 SGHVS and CDR2 FQNEAQ come from the germline V gene. This CDR3 has 14 amino acids.

In its sample, this clonotype was seen many times. The rearrangement links TRBV12-3 or TRBV12-4 to TRBJ1-1; maybe TRBD1 (5 bases). The germline V and J ends were trimmed by 6 bases and 1 base, with 12 bases remaining between them. This CDR3 comprises 14 residues. The CDR3 protein is CASSSSDKNTEAFF. Written as DNA, the CDR3 is TGTGCCAGCAGCTCGTCGGACAAGAACACTGAAGCTTTCTTT.

There are many counts of this clonotype. The chain employs TRBV18 and TRBJ2-3; 12 bases are a match to TRBD2. The CDR3 runs 19 residues. V was clipped by 2 bases and J by 4 bases; unmatched bases: 13. CDR1 is KGHSH and CDR2 is LQKENI in the germline V gene. The CDR3 DNA reads as TGTGCCAGCTCACCAAGGCCTAGCGGGAGGGCCTCTGAGGCAGATACGCAGTATTTT. Amino acids: CASSPRPSGRASEADTQYF.

The gene calls are TRBV10-2 and TRBJ1-1, with D possibly being TRBD1 (5 bases). CDR1 and CDR2 (germline): WSHSY, SAAADI. The V and J ends lost 2 bases and 3 bases respectively, with 13 bases between them. This CDR3 has 15 residues. The chain's CDR3 is CASSEAWGSDTEAFF. DNA for the CDR3: TGCGCCAGCAGTGAGGCTTGGGGGTCCGACACTGAAGCTTTCTTT.

The table lists this clonotype with many counts. This chain uses TRBV28 with TRBJ2-1, with D uncertain. The length of the CDR3 is 15 residues. CDR1 is MDHEN and CDR2 is SYDVKM in the germline V gene. With 1 base removed from V and 4 bases from J, the gap between germline ends came to 11 bases. DNA for the CDR3: TGTGCCAGCAGTTTATTTCTATGGCGGTACAATGAGCAGTTCTTC. Its translation: CASSLFLWRYNEQFF.